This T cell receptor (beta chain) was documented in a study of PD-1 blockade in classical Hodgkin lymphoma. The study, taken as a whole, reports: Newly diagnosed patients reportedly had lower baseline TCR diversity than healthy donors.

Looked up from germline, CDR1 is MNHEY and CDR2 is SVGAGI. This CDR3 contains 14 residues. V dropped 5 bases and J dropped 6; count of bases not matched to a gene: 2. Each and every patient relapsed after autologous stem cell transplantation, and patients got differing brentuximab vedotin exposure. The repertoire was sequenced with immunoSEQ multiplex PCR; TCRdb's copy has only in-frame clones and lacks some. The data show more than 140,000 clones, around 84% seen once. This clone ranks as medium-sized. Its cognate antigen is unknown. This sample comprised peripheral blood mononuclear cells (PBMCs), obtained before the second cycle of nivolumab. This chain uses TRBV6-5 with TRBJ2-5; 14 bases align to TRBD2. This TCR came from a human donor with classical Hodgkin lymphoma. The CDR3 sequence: CASSGTSGGKTQYF. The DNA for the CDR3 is TGTGCCAGCAGTGGGACTAGCGGGGGAAAGACCCAGTACTTC.